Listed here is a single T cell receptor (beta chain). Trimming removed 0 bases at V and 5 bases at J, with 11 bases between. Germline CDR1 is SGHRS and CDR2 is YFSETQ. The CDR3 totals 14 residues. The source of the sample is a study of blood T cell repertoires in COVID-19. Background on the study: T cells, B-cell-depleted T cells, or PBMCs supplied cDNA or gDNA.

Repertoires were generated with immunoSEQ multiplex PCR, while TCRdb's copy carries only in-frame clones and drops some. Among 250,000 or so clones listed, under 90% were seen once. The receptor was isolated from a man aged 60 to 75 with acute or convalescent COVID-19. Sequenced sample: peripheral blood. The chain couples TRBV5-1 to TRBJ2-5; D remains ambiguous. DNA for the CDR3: TGCGCCAGCAGCTTGGACCCCTCGCGGGAGACCCAGTACTTC. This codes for CASSLDPSRETQYF.